These T cell receptor beta chains were read from a single sample in a study of spatial heterogeneity in lung cancer. TCRdb re-called the 5' RACE reads with MiXCR, one entry per CDR3 protein. The data contain over 10,000 distinct CDR3 sequences, less than 6.5% of them singletons. The sequences come from lung tumor tissue, collected at surgery. These receptors were taken from a female donor with early-stage non-small cell lung cancer. The CDR3 runs from the conserved cysteine through the conserved F or W. A D gene is named only where the DNA matches it firmly. The size entry is marked missing in some rows and otherwise reads once, few, many or a size class.

>TRBV12-3/TRBV12-4|few|-|TRBJ2-7
TGTGCCAGCCTTCCGGCGGGCGGCTCCTACGAGCAGTACTTC
CASLPAGGSYEQYF
>TRBV28|medium-sized|-|TRBJ2-1
TGTGCCAGCAGTCCGAGAGGGTCGAGATACAATGAGCAGTTCTTC
CASSPRGSRYNEQFF
>TRBV6-1|few|-|TRBJ1-5
TGTGCCAGCACGGGGCTTAGGGATCAGCCCCAGCATTTT
CASTGLRDQPQHF
>TRBV27|few|TRBD2|TRBJ2-3
TGTGCCAGCCGCCTAGCGGGAGGGTTGGCTACGCAGTATTTT
CASRLAGGLATQYF
>TRBV4-3|medium-sized|TRBD1|TRBJ1-1
TGCGCCAGCTCAAACAGGGGGCGCGACACTGAAGCTTTCTTT
CASSNRGRDTEAFF
>TRBV5-1|medium-sized|-|TRBJ2-7
TGCGCCAGCAACCAAAATCGCCGCTACGAGCAGTACTTC
CASNQNRRYEQYF
>TRBV6-2/TRBV6-3|many|-|TRBJ1-2
TGTGCCAGCAGTCCCATGGGCTATGGCTACACCTTC
CASSPMGYGYTF
>TRBV7-8|many|-|TRBJ1-2
TGTGCCAGCAGCTCTTACCCGGGGACCGACGACACCTTC
CASSSYPGTDDTF
>TRBV10-3|few|-|TRBJ2-3
TGTGCCATCAGTGGGCGGGCTAGCGGCACAGATACGCAGTATTTT
CAISGRASGTDTQYF
>TRBV6-2/TRBV6-3|many|-|TRBJ2-5
TGTGCCAGCAGGAGGGGGGGGCTTCAAGAGACCCAGTACTTC
CASRRGGLQETQYF
>TRBV29-1|many|TRBD1|TRBJ1-2
TGCAGCGCCACCAGACAGGGGGCGACCCCCTATGGCTACACCTTC
CSATRQGATPYGYTF
>TRBV7-2|medium-sized|-|TRBJ2-2
TGTGCCAGCAGCCAGACTAGAGCAGGCACCGGGGAGCTGTTTTTT
CASSQTRAGTGELFF
>TRBV15|many|-|TRBJ1-6
TGTGCCACCAGCAGAGATCCCGGGGTAGAATCACCCCTCCACTTT
CATSRDPGVESPLHF
>TRBV6-2/TRBV6-3|many|-|TRBJ1-2
TGTGCCAGCAGCCGAAGCGGGGCAGGCCGTCAGGGTCGCTACACCTTC
CASSRSGAGRQGRYTF
>TRBV11-2|many|TRBD2|TRBJ2-3
TGTGCCAGCAGCCATGGGGGACTAAAACGAGATACGCAGTATTTT
CASSHGGLKRDTQYF
>TRBV4-1|medium-sized|-|TRBJ2-1
TGCGCCAGCAGCCCCAAGGGGGGGGGCAATGAGCAGTTCTTC
CASSPKGGGNEQFF
>TRBV18|medium-sized|TRBD2|TRBJ2-1
TGTGCCAGCTCACCAGGGGGAGGGGAAACTGAGCAGTTCTTC
CASSPGGGETEQFF
>TRBV9|many|TRBD1|TRBJ2-7
TGTGCCAGCAGCGTAATGGGGACAGGGACCTACGAGCAGTACTTC
CASSVMGTGTYEQYF
>TRBV19|many|-|TRBJ2-1
TGTGCCAGTAGTAACCAGGGGACCTACAATGAGCAGTTCTTC
CASSNQGTYNEQFF
>TRBV2|many|-|TRBJ2-1
TGTGCCAGTACTTTACGGTTCGGCGAGCAGTTCTTC
CASTLRFGEQFF
>TRBV25-1|many|-|TRBJ2-1
TGTGCCAGCAGGAACCGGAATGAGCAGTTCTTC
CASRNRNEQFF
>TRBV5-4|medium-sized|TRBD1|TRBJ1-1
TGTGCCAGCAGCCCCGAGGGGGCATCGGCTTTCTTT
CASSPEGASAFF
>TRBV7-8|medium-sized|TRBD1|TRBJ2-5
TGTGCCAGCAGCCGGGACAGGCAAGAGACCCAGTACTTC
CASSRDRQETQYF
>TRBV30|many|TRBD1|TRBJ2-6
TGTGCCTGGAGGCGACAGGGGACTGGGGCCAACGTCCTGACTTTC
CAWRRQGTGANVLTF
>TRBV6-2/TRBV6-3|medium-sized|-|TRBJ2-2
TGTGCCAGCTCTGGGACACCGAACACCGGGGAGCTGTTTTTT
CASSGTPNTGELFF
>TRBV20-1|many|-|TRBJ2-5
TGCAGTGCTAGTCCCGGGACCCAGTACTTC
CSASPGTQYF
>TRBV18|medium-sized|-|TRBJ2-3
TGTGCCAGCTCACCACTTGCTCCCCGGGCAACAGATACGCAGTATTTT
CASSPLAPRATDTQYF
>TRBV12-3/TRBV12-4|-|TRBD1|TRBJ2-7
TGTGCCAGCAGTTGGACAGGGGGATCCTACGAGCAGTACTTC
CASSWTGGSYEQYF
>TRBV6-2/TRBV6-3|many|-|TRBJ2-7
TGTGCCAGCAGTTACCCATATTCGGGACACCTCTTCTACGAGCAGTACTTC
CASSYPYSGHLFYEQYF
>TRBV6-5|many|TRBD1|TRBJ1-5
TGTGCCAGCAGCAGGACAGGGAATAGCAATCAGCCCCAGCATTTT
CASSRTGNSNQPQHF
>TRBV19|many|-|TRBJ1-5
TGTGCCACCCAGACAGACGTATATAGCAATCAGCCCCAGCATTTT
CATQTDVYSNQPQHF
>TRBV20-1|many|-|TRBJ1-4
TGCAGTGCTAGAGAGGGGGGTGGCAGAACTAATGAAAAACTGTTTTTT
CSAREGGGRTNEKLFF
>TRBV30|many|-|TRBJ1-2
TGTGCCTGGTCCCGGGACTATGGCTACACCTTC
CAWSRDYGYTF
>TRBV5-4|many|TRBD1|TRBJ1-2
TGTGCCAGCAGCGTACTAGGGGGCGCAGGAGGATATGGCTACACCTTC
CASSVLGGAGGYGYTF
>TRBV5-1|few|TRBD1|TRBJ2-2
TGCGCCAGCAGCTTGAGACAGGGGGCGAGCACCGGGGAGCTGTTTTTT
CASSLRQGASTGELFF
>TRBV2|-|-|TRBJ1-2
TGTGCCAGCAAGACAGGACGTTATGGCTACACCTTC
CASKTGRYGYTF